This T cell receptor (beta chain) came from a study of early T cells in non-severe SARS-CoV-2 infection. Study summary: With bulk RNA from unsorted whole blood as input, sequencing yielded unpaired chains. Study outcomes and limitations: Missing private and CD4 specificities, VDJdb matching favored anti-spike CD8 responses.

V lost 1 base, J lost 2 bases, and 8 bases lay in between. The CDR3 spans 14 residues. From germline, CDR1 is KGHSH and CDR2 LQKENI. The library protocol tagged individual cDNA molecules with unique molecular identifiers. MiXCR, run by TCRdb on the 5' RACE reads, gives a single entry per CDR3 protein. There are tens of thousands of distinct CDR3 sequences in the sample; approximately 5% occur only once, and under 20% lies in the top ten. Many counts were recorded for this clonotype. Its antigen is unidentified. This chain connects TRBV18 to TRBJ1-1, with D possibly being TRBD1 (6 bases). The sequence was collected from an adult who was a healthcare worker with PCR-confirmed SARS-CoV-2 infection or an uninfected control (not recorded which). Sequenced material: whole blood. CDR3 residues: CASSPQQGNTEAFF. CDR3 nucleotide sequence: TGTGCCAGCTCACCACAACAGGGTAACACTGAAGCTTTCTTT.